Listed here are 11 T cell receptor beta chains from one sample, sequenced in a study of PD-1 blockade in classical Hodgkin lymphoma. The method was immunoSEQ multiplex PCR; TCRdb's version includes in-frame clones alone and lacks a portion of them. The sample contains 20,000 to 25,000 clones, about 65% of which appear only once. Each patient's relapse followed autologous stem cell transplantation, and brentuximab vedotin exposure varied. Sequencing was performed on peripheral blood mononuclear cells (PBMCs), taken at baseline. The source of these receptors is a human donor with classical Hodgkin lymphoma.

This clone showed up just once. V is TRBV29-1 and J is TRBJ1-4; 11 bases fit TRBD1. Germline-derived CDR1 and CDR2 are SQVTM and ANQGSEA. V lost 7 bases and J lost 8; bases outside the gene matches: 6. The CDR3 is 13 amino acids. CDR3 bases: TGCAGCGCCTCTGGGACAGGGGGAGAAAAACTGTTTTTT. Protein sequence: CSASGTGGEKLFF.

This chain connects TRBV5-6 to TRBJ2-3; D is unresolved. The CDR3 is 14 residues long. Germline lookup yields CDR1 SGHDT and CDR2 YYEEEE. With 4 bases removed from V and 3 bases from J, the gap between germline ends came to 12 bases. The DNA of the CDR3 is TGTGCCAGCAGCCAAGTTGAGGCGACAGATACGCAGTATTTT. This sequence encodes CASSQVEATDTQYF.

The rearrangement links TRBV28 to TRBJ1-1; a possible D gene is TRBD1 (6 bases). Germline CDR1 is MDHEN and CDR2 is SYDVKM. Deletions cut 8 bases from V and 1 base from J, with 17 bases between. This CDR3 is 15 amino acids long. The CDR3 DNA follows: TGTGCCAGCCGAAGGCTCCAACAGGGGAACACTGAAGCTTTCTTT. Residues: CASRRLQQGNTEAFF.

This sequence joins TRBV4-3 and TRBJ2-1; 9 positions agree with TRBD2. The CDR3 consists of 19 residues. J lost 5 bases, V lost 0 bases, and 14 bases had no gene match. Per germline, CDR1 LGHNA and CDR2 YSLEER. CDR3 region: CASSQDWVSWGLADNEQFF. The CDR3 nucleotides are TGCGCCAGCAGCCAAGATTGGGTTTCGTGGGGACTAGCAGACAATGAGCAGTTCTTC.

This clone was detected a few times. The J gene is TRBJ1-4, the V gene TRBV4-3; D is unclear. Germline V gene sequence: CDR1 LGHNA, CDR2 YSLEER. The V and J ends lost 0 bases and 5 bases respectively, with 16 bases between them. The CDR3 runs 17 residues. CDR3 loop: CASSQDPPLDLNEKLFF. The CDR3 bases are TGCGCCAGCAGCCAAGACCCTCCCTTGGACCTAAATGAAAAACTGTTTTTT.

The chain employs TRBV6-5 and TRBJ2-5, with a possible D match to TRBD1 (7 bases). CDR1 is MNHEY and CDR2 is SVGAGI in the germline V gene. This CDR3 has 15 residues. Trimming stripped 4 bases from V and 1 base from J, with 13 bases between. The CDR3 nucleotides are TGTGCCAGCAGTTTATCAGGGGGACTCCAAGAGACCCAGTACTTC. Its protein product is CASSLSGGLQETQYF.

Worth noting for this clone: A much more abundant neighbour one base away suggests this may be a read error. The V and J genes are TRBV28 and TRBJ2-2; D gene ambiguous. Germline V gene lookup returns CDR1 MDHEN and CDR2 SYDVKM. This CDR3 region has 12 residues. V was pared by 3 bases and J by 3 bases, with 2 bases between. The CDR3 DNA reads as TGTGCCAGCAGTTTGGACACCGGGGAGCTGTTTTTT. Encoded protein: CASSLDTGELFF.

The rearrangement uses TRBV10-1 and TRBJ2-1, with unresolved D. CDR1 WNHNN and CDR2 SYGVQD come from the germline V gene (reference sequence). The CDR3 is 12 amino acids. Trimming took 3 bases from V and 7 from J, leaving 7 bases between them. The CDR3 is CASSDGRNEQFF. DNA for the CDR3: TGCGCCAGCAGTGACGGTCGGAATGAGCAGTTCTTC.

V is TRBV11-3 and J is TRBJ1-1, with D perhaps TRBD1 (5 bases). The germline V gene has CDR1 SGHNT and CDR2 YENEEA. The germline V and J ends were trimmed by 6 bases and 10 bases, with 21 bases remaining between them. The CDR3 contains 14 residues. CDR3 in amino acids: CASSFWGGNYRAFF. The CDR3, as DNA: TGTGCCAGCAGTTTTTGGGGGGGGAACTACAGAGCTTTCTTT.

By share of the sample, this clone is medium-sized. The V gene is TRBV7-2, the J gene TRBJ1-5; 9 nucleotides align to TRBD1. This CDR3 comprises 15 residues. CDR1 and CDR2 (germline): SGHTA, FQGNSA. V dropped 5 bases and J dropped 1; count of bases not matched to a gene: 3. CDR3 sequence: CASSPTGGSNQPQHF. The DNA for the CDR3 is TGTGCCAGCAGCCCGACAGGGGGGAGCAATCAGCCCCAGCATTTT.

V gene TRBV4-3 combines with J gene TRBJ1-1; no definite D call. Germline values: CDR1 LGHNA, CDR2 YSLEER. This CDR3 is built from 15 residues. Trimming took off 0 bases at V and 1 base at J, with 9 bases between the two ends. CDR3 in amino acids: CASSQDIGENTEAFF. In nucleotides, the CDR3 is TGCGCCAGCAGCCAAGATATCGGGGAGAACACTGAAGCTTTCTTT.